The T cell receptor (beta chain) under discussion was sequenced for a study of regulatory T cells in long-lasting Graves disease. Notes on the study in general: TRBV28, TRBJ1-2 and TRBJ2-5 were segments that persistent disease favored. Having only a small sample size may have limited accuracy.

This CDR3 is 18 amino acids long. V gave up 0 bases and J gave up 0 bases; unmatched junction bases: 5. In germline, CDR1 is LNHNV, CDR2 YYDKDF (reference sequence). The time point was: persistent/refractory GD, antithyroid drugs over 5 years with positive TRAb. PBMCs provided the RNA from which the TCR library was made. The peripheral blood volume drawn was 7.5 to 9.5 milliliters, and it was collected into EDTA tubes. Only a few counts were recorded for this clonotype. Its matching antigen is unknown. The authors built TCR beta libraries using iRepertoire HTBI primers and Arm-PCR of CDR3 regions. TCRdb fed the multiplex PCR reads into MiXCR, producing one record per CDR3 protein. The top ten hold 14% of the sample, which has about 430,000 distinct CDR3 sequences, roughly 23% seen once.

This chain uses TRBV15 with TRBJ2-1; 10 bases fit TRBD2. This TCR was recovered from a female donor with Graves disease. The source material was peripheral blood mononuclear cells (PBMCs), sampled when the disease was refractory, from a patient treated with antithyroid drugs. CDR3: CATSREGTSAYSYNEQFF. The CDR3 region has the DNA TGTGCCACCAGCAGAGAAGGGACTAGCGCTTACTCCTACAATGAGCAGTTCTTC.